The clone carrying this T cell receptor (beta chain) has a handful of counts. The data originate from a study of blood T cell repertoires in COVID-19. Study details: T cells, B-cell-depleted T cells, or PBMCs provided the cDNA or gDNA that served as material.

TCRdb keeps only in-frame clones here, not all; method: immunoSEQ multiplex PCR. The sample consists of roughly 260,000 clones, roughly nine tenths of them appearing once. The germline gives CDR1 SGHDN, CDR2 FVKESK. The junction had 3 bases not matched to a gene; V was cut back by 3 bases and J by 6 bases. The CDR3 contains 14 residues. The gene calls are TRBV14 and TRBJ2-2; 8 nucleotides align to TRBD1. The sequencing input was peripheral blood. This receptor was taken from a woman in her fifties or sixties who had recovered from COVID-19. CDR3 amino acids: CASSQATGAGELFF. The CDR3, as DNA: TGTGCCAGCAGCCAGGCGACAGGGGCCGGGGAGCTGTTTTTT. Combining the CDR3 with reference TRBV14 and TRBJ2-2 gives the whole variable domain EAGVTQFPSHSVIEKGQTVTLRCDPISGHDNLYWYRRVMGKEIKFLLHFVKESKQDESGMPNNRFLAERTGGTYSTLKVQPAELEDSGVYFCASSQATGAGELFFGEGSRLTVL.